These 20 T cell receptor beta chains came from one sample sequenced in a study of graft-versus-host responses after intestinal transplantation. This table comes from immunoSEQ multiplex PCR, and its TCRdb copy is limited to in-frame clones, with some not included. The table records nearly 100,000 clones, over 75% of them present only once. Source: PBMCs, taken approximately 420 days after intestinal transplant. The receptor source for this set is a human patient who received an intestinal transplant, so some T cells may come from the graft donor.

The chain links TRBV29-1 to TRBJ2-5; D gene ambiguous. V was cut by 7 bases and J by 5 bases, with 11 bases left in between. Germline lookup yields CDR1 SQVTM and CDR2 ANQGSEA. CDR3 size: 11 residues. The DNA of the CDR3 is TGCAGCGCCGCTCCCGCCGAGACCCAGTACTTC. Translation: CSAAPAETQYF.

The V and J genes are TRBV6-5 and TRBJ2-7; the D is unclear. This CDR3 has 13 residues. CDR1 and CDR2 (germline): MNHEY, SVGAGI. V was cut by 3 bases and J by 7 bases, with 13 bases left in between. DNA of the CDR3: TGTGCCAGCAGTTATAACTGGCCGTGGGAGCAGTACTTC. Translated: CASSYNWPWEQYF.

In DNA form, the CDR3 reads TGTGCCAGTAGTATCCTTTTTGCGGGGGCCGGAGATACGCAGTATTTT. Translating it yields CASSILFAGAGDTQYF. The chain couples TRBV19 to TRBJ2-3, with D perhaps TRBD2 (7 bases). Deletions cut 3 bases from V and 5 bases from J, with 18 bases between. CDR3 length: 16 residues. Germline V gene data show CDR1 as LNHDA and CDR2 as SQIVND (reference sequence).

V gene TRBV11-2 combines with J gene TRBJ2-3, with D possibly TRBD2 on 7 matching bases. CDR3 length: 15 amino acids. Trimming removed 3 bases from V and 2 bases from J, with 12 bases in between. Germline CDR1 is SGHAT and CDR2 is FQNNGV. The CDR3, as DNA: TGTGCCAGCAGCTTTGGGGGGGGCATCACAGATACGCAGTATTTT. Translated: CASSFGGGITDTQYF. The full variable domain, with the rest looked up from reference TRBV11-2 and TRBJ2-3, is EAGVAQSPRYKIIEKRQSVAFWCNPISGHATLYWYQQILGQGPKLLIQFQNNGVVDDSQLPKDRFSAERLKGVDSTLKIQPAKLEDSAVYLCASSFGGGITDTQYFGPGTRLTVL.

The CDR3 region is CATRGTPYEQYF. CDR3 bases: TGTGCCACTAGGGGGACCCCCTACGAGCAGTACTTC. This rearrangement joins TRBV2 to TRBJ2-7, with a tentative D call TRBD1 (6 bases). CDR3 length: 12 amino acids. Between the trimmed V and J ends, which lost 10 bases and 2 bases, there was a span of 12 bases. From germline, CDR1 is SNHLY and CDR2 FYNNEI.

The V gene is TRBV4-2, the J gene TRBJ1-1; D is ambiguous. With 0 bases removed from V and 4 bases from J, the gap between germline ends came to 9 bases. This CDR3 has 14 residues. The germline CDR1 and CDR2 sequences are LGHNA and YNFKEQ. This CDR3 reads CASSQDTGGTEAFF. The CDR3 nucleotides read TGTGCCAGCAGCCAAGATACGGGCGGCACTGAAGCTTTCTTT.

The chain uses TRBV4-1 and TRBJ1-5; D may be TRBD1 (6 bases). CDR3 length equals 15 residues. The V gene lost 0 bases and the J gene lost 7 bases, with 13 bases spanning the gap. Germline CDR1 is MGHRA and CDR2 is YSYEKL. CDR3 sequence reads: CASSQDRGARQPQHF. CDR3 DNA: TGCGCCAGCAGCCAAGATCGGGGGGCCAGGCAGCCCCAGCATTTT.

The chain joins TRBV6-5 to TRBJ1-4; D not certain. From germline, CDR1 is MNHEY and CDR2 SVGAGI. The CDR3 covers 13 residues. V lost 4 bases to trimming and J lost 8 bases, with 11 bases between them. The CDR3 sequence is CASSWANGEKLFF. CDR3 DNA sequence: TGTGCCAGCAGTTGGGCAAATGGGGAAAAACTGTTTTTT.

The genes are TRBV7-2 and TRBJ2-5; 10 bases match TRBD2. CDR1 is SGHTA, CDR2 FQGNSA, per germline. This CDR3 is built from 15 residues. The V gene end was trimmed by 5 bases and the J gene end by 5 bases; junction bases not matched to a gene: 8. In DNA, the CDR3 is TGTGCCAGCAGCCGTCTAGCGGGGGTGGTTGAGACCCAGTACTTC. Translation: CASSRLAGVVETQYF.

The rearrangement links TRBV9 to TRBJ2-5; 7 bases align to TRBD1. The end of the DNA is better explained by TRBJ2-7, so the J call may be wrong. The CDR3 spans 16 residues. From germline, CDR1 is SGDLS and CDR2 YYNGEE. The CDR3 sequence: CASSPSGTASLYEQYF. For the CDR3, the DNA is TGTGCCAGCAGCCCCAGTGGGACAGCTTCCCTCTACGAGCAGTACTTC.

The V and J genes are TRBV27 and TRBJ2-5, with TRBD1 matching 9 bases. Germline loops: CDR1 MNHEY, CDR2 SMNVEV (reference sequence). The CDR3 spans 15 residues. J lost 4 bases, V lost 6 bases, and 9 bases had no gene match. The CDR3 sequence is CASRLRTGVRETQYF. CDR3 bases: TGTGCCAGCAGGTTGAGGACAGGGGTAAGAGAGACCCAGTACTTC.

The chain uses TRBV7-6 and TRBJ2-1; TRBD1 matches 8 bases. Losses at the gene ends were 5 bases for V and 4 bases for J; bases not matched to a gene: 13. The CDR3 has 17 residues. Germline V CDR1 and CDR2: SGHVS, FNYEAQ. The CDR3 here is CASSPPSPGQVYNEQFF. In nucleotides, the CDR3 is TGTGCCAGCAGCCCCCCGTCCCCGGGACAGGTGTACAATGAGCAGTTCTTC.

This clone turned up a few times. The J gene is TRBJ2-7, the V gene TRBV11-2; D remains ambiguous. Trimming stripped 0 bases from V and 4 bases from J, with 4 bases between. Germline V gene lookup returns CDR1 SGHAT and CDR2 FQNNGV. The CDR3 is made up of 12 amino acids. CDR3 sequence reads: CASSLDPYEQYF. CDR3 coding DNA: TGTGCCAGCAGCTTAGATCCGTACGAGCAGTACTTC.

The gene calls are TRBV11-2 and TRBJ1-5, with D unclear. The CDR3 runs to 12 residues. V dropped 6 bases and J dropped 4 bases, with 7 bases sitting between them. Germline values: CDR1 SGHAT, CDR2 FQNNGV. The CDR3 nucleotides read TGTGCCAGCAGTCAGGAGAATCAGCCCCAGCATTTT. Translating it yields CASSQENQPQHF.

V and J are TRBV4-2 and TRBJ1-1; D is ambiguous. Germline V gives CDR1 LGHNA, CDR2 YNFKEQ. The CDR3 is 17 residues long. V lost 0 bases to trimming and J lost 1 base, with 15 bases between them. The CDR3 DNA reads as TGTGCCAGCAGCCAAGATATTTATAAAGTCTCGAACACTGAAGCTTTCTTT. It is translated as CASSQDIYKVSNTEAFF.

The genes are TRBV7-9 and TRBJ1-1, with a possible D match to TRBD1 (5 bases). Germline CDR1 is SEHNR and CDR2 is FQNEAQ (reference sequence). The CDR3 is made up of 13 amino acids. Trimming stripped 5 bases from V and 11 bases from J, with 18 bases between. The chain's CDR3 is CASSPPWDPWAFF. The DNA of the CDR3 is TGTGCCAGCAGCCCCCCATGGGACCCCTGGGCTTTCTTT.

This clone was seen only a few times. The CDR3 loop is CASSQDGVAGGYEEQYF. CDR3 nucleotide sequence: TGTGCCAGCAGCCAAGATGGGGTAGCGGGGGGGTACGAGGAGCAGTACTTC. The chain combines TRBV4-2 with TRBJ2-7; 11 nucleotides line up with TRBD2. The V gene's germline CDR1 is LGHNA and CDR2 YNFKEQ. The ends lost 0 bases at V and 7 bases at J; junction bases unmatched: 11. The CDR3 is made up of 17 amino acids.

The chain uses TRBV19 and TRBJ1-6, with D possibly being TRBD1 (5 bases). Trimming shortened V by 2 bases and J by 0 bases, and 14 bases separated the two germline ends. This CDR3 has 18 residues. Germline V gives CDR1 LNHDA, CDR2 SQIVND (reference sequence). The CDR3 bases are TGTGCCAGTAGTATATCGGGGGTGGCGAGCTCCTATAATTCACCCCTCCACTTT. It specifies CASSISGVASSYNSPLHF. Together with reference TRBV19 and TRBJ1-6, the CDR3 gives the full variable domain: DGGITQSPKYLFRKEGQNVTLSCEQNLNHDAMYWYRQDPGQGLRLIYYSQIVNDFQKGDIAEGYSVSREKKESFPLTVTSAQKNPTAFYLCASSISGVASSYNSPLHFGNGTRLTVT.

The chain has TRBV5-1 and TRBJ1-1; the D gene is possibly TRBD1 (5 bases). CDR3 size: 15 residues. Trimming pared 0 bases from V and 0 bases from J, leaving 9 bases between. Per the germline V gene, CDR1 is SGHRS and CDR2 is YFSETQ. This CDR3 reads CASSLAQGLNTEAFF. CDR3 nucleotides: TGCGCCAGCAGCTTGGCGCAGGGATTGAACACTGAAGCTTTCTTT.

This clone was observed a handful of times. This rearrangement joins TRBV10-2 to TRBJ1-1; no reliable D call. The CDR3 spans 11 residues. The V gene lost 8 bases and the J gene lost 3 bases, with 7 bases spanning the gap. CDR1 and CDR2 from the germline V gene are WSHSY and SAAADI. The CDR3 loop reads CASGRDTEAFF. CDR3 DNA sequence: TGCGCCAGCGGGCGGGACACTGAAGCTTTCTTT.